This T cell receptor (beta chain) was captured by sequencing in a study of blood T cell repertoires in COVID-19. About the study: Sample material is recorded as cDNA or gDNA derived from T cells, B-cell-depleted T cells, or PBMCs.

The V and J ends lost 1 base and 4 bases, in that order; junction bases with no gene match: 15. The CDR3 runs to 18 residues. In germline, CDR1 is SGHDT, CDR2 YYEEEE. TCRdb keeps only in-frame clones here, not all; method: immunoSEQ multiplex PCR. The repertoire holds over 200,000 clones, 80% to 85% seen once, with around 18% in the top ten. The chain joins TRBV5-6 to TRBJ1-1, with 8 bases identical to TRBD1. Source material: peripheral blood. This TCR was recovered from a woman aged 80 or over with active or convalescent COVID-19. The CDR3 bases are TGTGCCAGCAGCTTGTGGCAGGGGGCGCGATTACCGATCACTGAAGCTTTCTTT. It encodes CASSLWQGARLPITEAFF.